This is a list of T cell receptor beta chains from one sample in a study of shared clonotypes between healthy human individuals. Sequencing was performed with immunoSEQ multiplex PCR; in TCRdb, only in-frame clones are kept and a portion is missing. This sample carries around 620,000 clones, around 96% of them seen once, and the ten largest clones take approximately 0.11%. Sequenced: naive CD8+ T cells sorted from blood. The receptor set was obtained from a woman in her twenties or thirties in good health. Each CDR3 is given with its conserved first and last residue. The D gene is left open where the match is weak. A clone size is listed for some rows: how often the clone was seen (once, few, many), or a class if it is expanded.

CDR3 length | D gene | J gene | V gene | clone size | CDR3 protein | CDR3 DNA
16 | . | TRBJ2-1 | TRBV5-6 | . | CASSLGPGPSYNEQFF | TGTGCCAGCAGCTTGGGTCCGGGTCCCTCCTACAATGAGCAGTTCTTC
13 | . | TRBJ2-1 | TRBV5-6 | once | CASSSIGYNEQFF | TGTGCCAGCAGCTCGATCGGATACAATGAGCAGTTCTTC
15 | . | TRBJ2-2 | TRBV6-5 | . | CASSTPAGNTGELFF | TGTGCCAGTTCGACGCCGGCAGGAAACACCGGGGAGCTGTTTTTT
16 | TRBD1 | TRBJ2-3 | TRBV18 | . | CASSPGQDQSTDTQYF | TGTGCCAGCTCACCGGGACAGGACCAAAGCACAGATACGCAGTATTTT
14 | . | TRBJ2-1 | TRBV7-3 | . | CASSLKLREGEQFF | TGTGCCAGCAGCCTCAAACTCAGAGAGGGGGAGCAGTTCTTC
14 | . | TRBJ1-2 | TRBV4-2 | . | CASSQGGEDYGYTF | TGTGCCAGCAGCCAAGGTGGGGAGGACTATGGCTACACCTTC
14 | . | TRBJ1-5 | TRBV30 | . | CAWSVGQGQQPQHF | TGTGCCTGGAGTGTCGGGCAGGGGCAACAGCCCCAGCATTTT
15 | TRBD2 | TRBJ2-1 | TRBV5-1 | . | CASSVLAGGPGEQFF | TGCGCCAGCAGCGTACTAGCGGGAGGGCCTGGTGAGCAGTTCTTC
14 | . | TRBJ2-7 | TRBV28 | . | CASSFGGAGYEQYF | TGTGCCAGCAGTTTCGGAGGAGCTGGGTACGAGCAGTACTTC
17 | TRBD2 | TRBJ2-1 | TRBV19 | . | CASSPRERERPYNEQFF | TGTGCCAGTAGCCCCCGTGAGCGGGAGAGGCCCTACAATGAGCAGTTCTTC
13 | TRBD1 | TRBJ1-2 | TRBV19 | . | CATLGQGGDGYTF | TGTGCCACACTGGGACAGGGAGGGGATGGCTACACCTTC
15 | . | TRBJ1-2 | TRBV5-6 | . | CASSLARGGNYGYTF | TGTGCCAGCAGCTTGGCCAGGGGAGGGAACTATGGCTACACCTTC
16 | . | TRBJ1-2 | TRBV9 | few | CASSVSLKNQADGYTF | TGTGCCAGCAGCGTAAGCCTCAAAAATCAAGCCGATGGCTACACCTTC
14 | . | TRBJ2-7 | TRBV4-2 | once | CASSQEEGSYEQYF | TGTGCCAGCAGCCAAGAAGAAGGCTCCTACGAGCAGTACTTC
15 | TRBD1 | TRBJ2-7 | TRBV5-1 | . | CASSPSRQGPYEQYF | TGCGCCAGCAGTCCAAGTCGACAGGGGCCCTACGAGCAGTACTTC
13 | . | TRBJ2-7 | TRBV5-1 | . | CASSPGRYYEQYF | TGCGCCAGCAGCCCGGGACGGTACTACGAGCAGTACTTC
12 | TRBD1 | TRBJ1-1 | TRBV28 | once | CASGGTGPEAFF | TGTGCCAGCGGGGGGACAGGGCCTGAAGCTTTCTTT
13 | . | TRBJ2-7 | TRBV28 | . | CASSLLSNYEQYF | TGTGCCAGCAGTTTATTGTCCAACTACGAGCAGTACTTC
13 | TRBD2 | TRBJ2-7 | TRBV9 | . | CASSRAGEGEQYF | TGTGCCAGCAGCCGAGCGGGAGAAGGCGAGCAGTACTTC
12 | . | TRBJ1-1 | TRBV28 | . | CASSALRAEAFF | TGTGCCAGCAGTGCCCTGAGGGCTGAAGCTTTCTTT
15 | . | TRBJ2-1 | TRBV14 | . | CASSPWPDSYNEQFF | TGTGCCAGCAGCCCTTGGCCAGACTCCTACAATGAGCAGTTCTTC
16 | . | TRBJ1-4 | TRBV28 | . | CASSLTTVATNEKLFF | TGTGCCAGCAGTCTGACGACAGTTGCAACTAATGAAAAACTGTTTTTT
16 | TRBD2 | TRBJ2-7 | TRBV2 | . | CASSAEGSGKTYEQYF | TGTGCCAGCAGTGCCGAAGGTAGCGGGAAGACCTACGAGCAGTACTTC
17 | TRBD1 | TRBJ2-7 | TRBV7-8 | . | CASSLEAGTGSSYEQYF | TGTGCCAGCAGCTTAGAGGCTGGGACAGGGAGCTCCTACGAGCAGTACTTC
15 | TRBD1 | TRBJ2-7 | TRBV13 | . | CASSSLSGQPYEQYF | TGTGCCAGCAGCTCATTATCGGGACAGCCCTACGAGCAGTACTTC
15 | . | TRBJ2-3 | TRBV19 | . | CASSKWDSTTDTQYF | TGTGCCAGTAGTAAATGGGACTCTACCACAGATACGCAGTATTTT
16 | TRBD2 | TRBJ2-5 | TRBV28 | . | CASSLPLAGGPETQYF | TGTGCCAGCAGTTTACCCCTCGCGGGAGGGCCCGAGACCCAGTACTTC
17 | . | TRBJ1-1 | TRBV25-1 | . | CASSESRDNELNTEAFF | TGTGCCAGCAGTGAATCGCGGGACAATGAGTTGAATACTGAAGCTTTCTTT
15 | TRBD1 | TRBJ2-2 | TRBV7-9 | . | CASRRQGVNTGELFF | TGTGCCAGCAGGAGACAGGGGGTGAACACCGGGGAGCTGTTTTTT
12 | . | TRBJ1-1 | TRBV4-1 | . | CASSLLGGAAFF | TGCGCCAGCAGCTTACTTGGAGGGGCGGCTTTCTTT
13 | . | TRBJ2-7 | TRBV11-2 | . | CASSVTGPDEQYF | TGTGCCAGCAGCGTGACGGGCCCTGACGAGCAGTACTTC
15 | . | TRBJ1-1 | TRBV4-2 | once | CASSQEVSSPTEAFF | TGTGCCAGCAGCCAAGAGGTCTCCAGTCCCACTGAAGCTTTCTTT
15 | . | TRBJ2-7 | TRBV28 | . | CASRYFTAQSYEQYF | TGTGCCAGCAGGTACTTTACCGCACAGTCCTACGAGCAGTACTTC
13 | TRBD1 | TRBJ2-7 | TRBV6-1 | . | CASRGQGSYEQYF | TGTGCCAGCAGGGGACAGGGAAGCTACGAGCAGTACTTC
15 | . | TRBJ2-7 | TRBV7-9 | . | CASSGIRQKTYEQYF | TGTGCCAGCAGCGGAATCCGACAGAAAACCTACGAGCAGTACTTC
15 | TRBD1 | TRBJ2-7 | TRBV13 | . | CASSWGQGASYEQYF | TGTGCCAGCAGCTGGGGACAGGGGGCTTCCTACGAGCAGTACTTC
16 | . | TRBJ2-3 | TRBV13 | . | CASSLDPSANTDTQYF | TGTGCCAGCAGCCTGGACCCTAGCGCTAACACAGATACGCAGTATTTT
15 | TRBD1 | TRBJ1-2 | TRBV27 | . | CASSLGVGTGSGYTF | TGTGCCAGCAGTTTAGGGGTAGGGACAGGGAGTGGCTACACCTTC
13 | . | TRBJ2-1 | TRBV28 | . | CASSLRGYNEQFF | TGTGCCAGCAGTTTGAGGGGATACAATGAGCAGTTCTTC
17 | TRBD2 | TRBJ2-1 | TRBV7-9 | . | CASSWPWTSGSDNEQFF | TGTGCCAGCAGCTGGCCGTGGACTAGCGGGAGCGATAATGAGCAGTTCTTC
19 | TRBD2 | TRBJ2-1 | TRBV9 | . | CASSVGGLAAPRGYNEQFF | TGTGCCAGCAGCGTAGGGGGACTAGCGGCACCACGGGGGTACAATGAGCAGTTCTTC
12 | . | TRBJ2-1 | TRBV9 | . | CASSLGHNEQFF | TGTGCCAGCAGCCTTGGTCACAATGAGCAGTTCTTC
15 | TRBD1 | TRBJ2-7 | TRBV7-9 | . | CASSSLQGASYEQYF | TGTGCCAGCAGCTCTTTACAGGGGGCGTCCTACGAGCAGTACTTC
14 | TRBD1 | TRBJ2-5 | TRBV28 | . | CASSLGGTGREQYF | TGTGCCAGCAGTTTGGGGGGGACAGGGCGAGAGCAGTACTTC
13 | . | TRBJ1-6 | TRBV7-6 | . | CASRTVGNSPLHF | TGTGCCAGCCGTACGGTTGGTAATTCACCCCTCCACTTT
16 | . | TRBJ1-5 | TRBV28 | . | CASSFLNFQGNQPQHF | TGTGCCAGCAGTTTCCTAAATTTCCAGGGGAACCAGCCCCAGCATTTT
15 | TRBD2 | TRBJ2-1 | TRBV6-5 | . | CASRPSGSSYNEQFF | TGTGCCAGCAGACCTAGCGGGAGCTCCTACAATGAGCAGTTCTTC
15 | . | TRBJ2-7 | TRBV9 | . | CASSVAGGNSYEQYF | TGTGCCAGCAGCGTAGCAGGCGGGAACTCCTACGAGCAGTACTTC
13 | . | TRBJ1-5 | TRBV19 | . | CASSPNGNQPQHF | TGTGCCAGTAGTCCGAATGGCAATCAGCCCCAGCATTTT
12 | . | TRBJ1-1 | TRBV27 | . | CASSLWDTEAFF | TGTGCCAGCAGTTTATGGGACACTGAAGCTTTCTTT
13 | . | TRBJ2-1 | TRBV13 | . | CASSPPSYNEQFF | TGTGCCAGCAGCCCGCCCAGCTACAATGAGCAGTTCTTC
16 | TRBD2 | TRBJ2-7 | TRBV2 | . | CASSAPQGLAEREQYF | TGTGCCAGCAGTGCCCCCCAAGGACTAGCGGAGAGGGAGCAGTACTTC